These 12 T cell receptor beta chains share one sample of origin, sequenced in a study of CD8+CD57+ T cells in acquired aplastic anemia. Genomic DNA constituted the template upon which TCR beta VDJ and CDR3 profiling was performed. Using its own MiXCR run on the reads, TCRdb lists one record per CDR3 protein. The repertoire holds 86,000 or so distinct CDR3 sequences, with over 35% as singletons. Sequencing was done on a sample of sorted CD4+, CD8+, or CD8+CD57+ T cells (not recorded which) from PBMCs. The receptors were sampled from a human donor in good health, serving as a control.

The V and J genes are TRBV24-1 and TRBJ2-7; TRBD1 agrees at 8 bases. V shed 3 bases and J 3 bases; nucleotides not matched to a gene: 12. Germline CDR1 KGHDR, CDR2 SFDVKD. This CDR3 has 17 amino acids. CDR3 DNA sequence: TGTGCCACCAGTGATCATCGTCAAGGACAGGGAAACTACGAGCAGTACTTC. It encodes CATSDHRQGQGNYEQYF.

The gene calls are TRBV25-1 and TRBJ1-6, with 9 bases fitting TRBD1. Germline-derived CDR1 and CDR2 are MGHDK and SYGVNS. The CDR3 sequence is 14 residues long. V lost 5 bases and J lost 7; bases outside the gene matches: 3. CDR3 coding DNA: TGTGCCAGCAGTTTCGACAGGGGGAATTCACCCCTCCACTTT. Translating gives CASSFDRGNSPLHF.

Ten or more counts support this clonotype. The chain combines TRBV2 with TRBJ1-2, with TRBD1 matching over 9 bases. Germline assignment: CDR1 SNHLY and CDR2 FYNNEI. V dropped 8 bases and J dropped 2; count of bases not matched to a gene: 12. The CDR3 extends over 16 amino acids. DNA of the CDR3: TGTGCCAGCCTCGGGACAGGGAGCAGGGTAAACTATGGCTACACCTTC. Protein product: CASLGTGSRVNYGYTF.

The rearrangement uses TRBV10-3 and TRBJ2-1, with D maybe TRBD2 (5 bases). The CDR3 runs 17 residues. From germline, CDR1 is ENHRY and CDR2 SYGVKD. The V end lost 3 bases, the J end lost 3 bases, and 18 bases lay between the germline ends. This chain's CDR3 is CAISDKGRGTVYNEQFF. The CDR3 region has the DNA TGTGCCATCAGTGATAAGGGTCGGGGAACTGTCTACAATGAGCAGTTCTTC.

This clonotype occurred many times. The CDR3 sequence: CAWSEVGGVYEQYF. Here the CDR3 DNA reads TGTGCCTGGAGTGAGGTGGGAGGGGTCTACGAGCAGTACTTC. The chain recombines TRBV30 with TRBJ2-7; 7 nucleotides line up with TRBD2. The germline gives CDR1 GTSNPN, CDR2 SVGIG (reference sequence). V lost 1 base and J lost 3; bases outside the gene matches: 6. The CDR3 loop spans 14 amino acids. The full variable domain, in which reference TRBV30 and TRBJ2-7 provide the parts outside the CDR3, is SQTIHQWPATLVQPVGSPLSLECTVEGTSNPNLYWYRQAAGRGLQLLFYSVGIGQISSEVPQNLSASRPQDRQFILSSKKLLLSDSGFYLCAWSEVGGVYEQYFGPGTRLTVT.

This sequence joins TRBV25-1 and TRBJ2-3; D unresolved. Per germline, CDR1 MGHDK and CDR2 SYGVNS. V lost 5 bases and J lost 1, with 13 bases in between. The CDR3 runs 15 residues. CDR3 in amino acids: CASSPFSGGTDTQYF. In DNA, the CDR3 is TGTGCCAGCAGTCCATTCTCAGGCGGCACAGATACGCAGTATTTT.

The J gene is TRBJ2-3, the V gene TRBV15, with D possibly matching TRBD2 (5 bases). The CDR3 runs 16 residues. Trimming took 0 bases from V and 0 from J, leaving 10 bases between them. CDR1 and CDR2 (germline): LNHNV, YYDKDF (reference sequence). The CDR3 region has the DNA TGTGCCACCAGCAGAGATATAGCGCCAAGCACAGATACGCAGTATTTT. This codes for CATSRDIAPSTDTQYF.

The table lists this clonotype with a few counts. V and J are TRBV2 and TRBJ2-5, with a tentative D call TRBD2 (5 bases). Trimming removed 6 bases at V and 4 bases at J, with 12 bases between. This CDR3 is 13 amino acids long. Germline V gene lookup returns CDR1 SNHLY and CDR2 FYNNEI. In DNA form, the CDR3 reads TGTGCCAGCAGGTGGACCGAGGGAGAGACCCAGTACTTC. Its protein product is CASRWTEGETQYF.

This rearrangement joins TRBV7-3 to TRBJ1-2; D call uncertain. From germline, CDR1 is SGHTA and CDR2 FQGTGA. With 6 bases removed from V and 8 bases from J, the gap between germline ends came to 7 bases. The CDR3 sequence is 10 residues long. CDR3: CASSNRGYTF. Here the CDR3 DNA reads TGTGCCAGCAGTAATAGGGGCTACACCTTC.

Ten or more counts support this clonotype. The J gene is TRBJ1-1, the V gene TRBV10-2, with D hard to call. Trimming took 1 base from V and 2 from J, leaving 2 bases between them. The CDR3 is 12 amino acids. Looked up from germline, CDR1 is WSHSY and CDR2 is SAAADI. The CDR3 loop reads CASSEFNTEAFF. The CDR3 coding sequence is TGCGCCAGCAGTGAGTTCAACACTGAAGCTTTCTTT.

In this sample, this clonotype turned up many times. The chain links TRBV2 to TRBJ2-6; either TRBD1 or TRBD2 may supply D (5 bases each). Germline V gene lookup returns CDR1 SNHLY and CDR2 FYNNEI. The V and J ends lost 2 bases and 1 base respectively, with 12 bases between them. The CDR3 runs 17 residues. The CDR3 reads CASSELGPMSGANVLTF. CDR3 DNA: TGTGCCAGCAGTGAATTGGGACCGATGTCTGGGGCCAACGTCCTGACTTTC.

This clonotype was seen at least ten times. The V gene is TRBV19, the J gene TRBJ1-5; D unresolved. The germline CDR1 and CDR2 sequences are LNHDA and SQIVND (reference sequence). V dropped 3 bases and J dropped 7 bases, with 10 bases sitting between them. The CDR3 is made up of 13 amino acids. DNA of the CDR3: TGTGCCAGTAGTATTATGAGTGGACAGCCCCAGCATTTT. As protein: CASSIMSGQPQHF.